One and the same sample provided the 19 T cell receptor beta chains below, sequenced in a study of cytomegalovirus exposure and HLA in healthy donors (dated by TCRdb to 2017 to 2019). Library construction relied on the immunoSEQ multiplex PCR assay. A mixture of 60 forward primers for TCR Vbeta segments and 13 reverse primers for TCR Jbeta segments was used in the multiplex PCR. TCRdb took over this immuneACCESS table, retaining in-frame rearrangements with V and J assigned. Such tables are incomplete; in checked studies, under half of the missing clones stem from an unresolved V gene, and the remainder is unexplained. This sample lists around 80,000 clones; about 78% were detected once. Around 1.5% of the sample is in the top ten clones. The sample comprised PBMCs. These receptors came from a man aged 40-55 years in good health and CMV-seronegative.

The V call is TRBV5-1, the J call TRBJ2-1; 9 bases line up with TRBD2. V gave up 0 bases and J gave up 14 bases; unmatched junction bases: 3. CDR3 length equals 12 residues. CDR1 and CDR2 from the germline V gene are SGHRS and YFSETQ. CDR3 bases: TGCGCCAGCAGCTTGGAGGCTAGCGGGGAGTTCTTC. Translated: CASSLEASGEFF.

This clone showed up just once. V and J are TRBV7-8 and TRBJ1-5; 9 bases are a match to TRBD1. V shed 4 bases, J shed 7 bases, and the junction held 8 bases outside the gene matches. CDR3 length: 15 residues. Germline assignment: CDR1 SGHVS and CDR2 FQNEAQ. The DNA of the CDR3 is TGTGCCAGCAGCTCGCAACAGGGGGCAGGGCAGCCCCAGCATTTT. Translation gives CASSSQQGAGQPQHF.

The chain uses TRBV14 and TRBJ2-5; D unclear. The V and J ends lost 10 bases and 5 bases respectively, with 14 bases between them. Germline V gene sequence: CDR1 SGHDN, CDR2 FVKESK. This CDR3 contains 12 residues. CDR3 in DNA: TGTGCCACTACCCCTGGTGTCGAGACCCAGTACTTC. It encodes CATTPGVETQYF.

This clone was found a few times. V and J are TRBV2 and TRBJ1-1, with 7 bases identical to TRBD1. The CDR3 has 15 residues. Per the germline V gene, CDR1 is SNHLY and CDR2 is FYNNEI. Trimming removed 5 bases from V and 2 bases from J; junction bases left unmatched: 8. CDR3 in amino acids: CASSRRQGKNTEAFF. CDR3 DNA sequence: TGTGCCAGCAGTCGAAGACAGGGAAAAAACACTGAAGCTTTCTTT.

This chain joins TRBV5-1 and TRBJ2-7; the D gene is possibly TRBD2 (5 bases). The germline V gene encodes CDR1 SGHRS and CDR2 YFSETQ. Trimming stripped 0 bases from V and 6 bases from J, with 13 bases between. The CDR3 sequence is 14 residues long. CDR3 nucleotide sequence: TGCGCCAGCAGCTTGGCCGCGAGGGCCAGCGAGCAGTACTTC. It yields the protein CASSLAARASEQYF.

The chain combines TRBV5-8 with TRBJ1-3; D is possibly TRBD1 (6 bases). Trimming took off 3 bases at V and 4 bases at J, with 11 bases between the two ends. This CDR3 is 14 amino acids long. Germline V gene data show CDR1 as SGHTS and CDR2 as YDEGEE. In DNA form, the CDR3 reads TGTGCCAGCAGCTGGTTGGGGGCCGGAAACACCATATATTTT. Translating it yields CASSWLGAGNTIYF. Full variable domain (missing parts from reference TRBV5-8 and TRBJ1-3): EAGVTQSPTHLIKTRGQQATLRCSPISGHTSVYWYQQALGLGLQFLLWYDEGEERNRGNFPPRFSGRQFPNYSSELNVNALELEDSALYLCASSWLGAGNTIYFGEGSWLTVV.

This clone was counted a few times. The chain combines TRBV25-1 with TRBJ1-2, with a weak D call TRBD1 (5 bases). The germline CDR1 and CDR2 sequences are MGHDK and SYGVNS. V gave up 5 bases and J gave up 6 bases, with 10 bases separating them. The CDR3 has 12 amino acids. CDR3 sequence reads: CASSMSGDGYTF. Written as DNA, the CDR3 is TGTGCCAGCAGTATGTCGGGGGATGGCTACACCTTC.

This clone was found a few times. The chain has TRBV7-9 and TRBJ1-1; possible D gene TRBD1, 6 bases. The CDR3 has 13 amino acids. V lost 5 bases and J 5 bases, leaving 12 bases between the germline ends. Germline CDR1 SEHNR, CDR2 FQNEAQ (reference sequence). CDR3 bases: TGTGCCAGCAGCACCAATCAGGGGACTGAAGCTTTCTTT. It encodes CASSTNQGTEAFF.

The chain links TRBV6-5 to TRBJ1-2; TRBD1 matches at 7 bases. The CDR3 loop spans 13 amino acids. Germline CDR1 is MNHEY and CDR2 is SVGAGI. V was pared by 6 bases and J by 4 bases, with 5 bases of the junction left unmatched. CDR3 sequence reads: CASSMTGLYGYTF. DNA for the CDR3: TGTGCCAGCAGCATGACAGGGCTCTATGGCTACACCTTC.

The chain has TRBV7-2 and TRBJ2-3; D unresolved. The germline V gene has CDR1 SGHTA and CDR2 FQGNSA. Trimming shortened V by 5 bases and J by 4 bases, and 7 bases separated the two germline ends. CDR3 length: 12 amino acids. CDR3 residues: CASSPYSDTQYF. CDR3 in DNA: TGTGCCAGCAGCCCCTACTCAGATACGCAGTATTTT.

This clone has only one observation. The chain recombines TRBV4-2 with TRBJ2-1, with TRBD2 as a possible D gene (5 bases). V dropped 0 bases and J dropped 2 bases, with 14 bases sitting between them. The germline CDR1 and CDR2 sequences are LGHNA and YNFKEQ. The length of the CDR3 is 17 residues. The CDR3 region is CASSQDIPGSPYNEQFF. The CDR3 coding sequence is TGTGCCAGCAGCCAAGACATTCCGGGGTCTCCCTACAATGAGCAGTTCTTC.

The V call is TRBV2, the J call TRBJ1-2, with D perhaps matching TRBD1 (6 bases). The CDR3 totals 12 residues. Germline loops: CDR1 SNHLY, CDR2 FYNNEI. The V end was cut by 8 bases, the J end by 4 bases, with 11 bases between. CDR3 DNA sequence: TGTGCCAGCGAGGGGGAGCCCTATGGCTACACCTTC. This sequence encodes CASEGEPYGYTF. The entire variable domain, with the rest obtained from reference TRBV2 and TRBJ1-2, is as follows: EPEVTQTPSHQVTQMGQEVILRCVPISNHLYFYWYRQILGQKVEFLVSFYNNEISEKSEIFDDQFSVERPDGSNFTLKIRSTKLEDSAMYFCASEGEPYGYTFGSGTRLTVV.

This chain links TRBV19 with TRBJ2-7; the match to TRBD2 covers 9 bases. J lost 6 bases, V lost 4 bases, and 4 bases had no gene match. The CDR3 length is 13 residues. Germline-derived CDR1 and CDR2 are LNHDA and SQIVND (reference sequence). The CDR3 spells CASSTTSGTEQYF. The CDR3, as DNA: TGTGCCAGTAGTACGACTAGCGGAACCGAGCAGTACTTC.

The V gene is TRBV28, the J gene TRBJ2-1; TRBD2 agrees at 10 bases. After removal of 6 bases from V and 9 bases from J, the junction contained 8 bases not matched to a gene. Germline values: CDR1 MDHEN, CDR2 SYDVKM. There are 14 residues in the CDR3. In DNA form, the CDR3 reads TGTGCCAGCAGCACTTCTAGCGGGAGAGTTGAGCAGTTCTTC. Protein sequence: CASSTSSGRVEQFF. Drawing the rest from reference TRBV28 and TRBJ2-1, the complete variable domain is DVKVTQSSRYLVKRTGEKVFLECVQDMDHENMFWYRQDPGLGLRLIYFSYDVKMKEKGDIPEGYSVSREKKERFSLILESASTNQTSMYLCASSTSSGRVEQFFGPGTRLTVL.

The chain has TRBV7-2 and TRBJ2-7; 8 bases fit TRBD2. The length of the CDR3 is 15 residues. J gave up 5 bases and V 5 bases, and 11 bases lay outside the gene matches. Germline loops: CDR1 SGHTA, CDR2 FQGNSA. The CDR3 sequence is CASSPTSGQAHEQYF. CDR3 nucleotides: TGTGCCAGCAGCCCAACTAGCGGTCAGGCCCACGAGCAGTACTTC.

The rearrangement links TRBV11-3 to TRBJ2-1; 11 nucleotides match TRBD2. Germline CDR1 is SGHNT and CDR2 is YENEEA. V shed 5 bases and J 4 bases; nucleotides not matched to a gene: 7. The CDR3 is made up of 16 amino acids. The CDR3 region is CASSVGGTSGYNEQFF. The DNA of the CDR3 is TGTGCCAGCAGCGTCGGCGGGACTAGCGGATACAATGAGCAGTTCTTC.

This clone came up once. Other DNA variants within this sample encode the same CDR3. J is TRBJ1-2 and V is TRBV28; no reliable D call. Trimming took 6 bases from V and 0 from J, leaving 2 bases between them. This CDR3 spans 11 amino acids. Germline V gene sequence: CDR1 MDHEN, CDR2 SYDVKM. The CDR3 loop reads CASSSNYGYTF. The CDR3 DNA follows: TGTGCCAGCAGCTCTAACTATGGCTACACCTTC.

The chain recombines TRBV27 with TRBJ1-5; D is unclear. This CDR3 has 14 amino acids. In germline, CDR1 is MNHEY, CDR2 SMNVEV (reference sequence). Trimming took 8 bases from V and 6 from J, leaving 17 bases between them. CDR3 coding DNA: TGTGCCAGCGCCCCCTCAGGTGTGGGTCAGCCCCAGCATTTT. Translating it yields CASAPSGVGQPQHF.

V gene TRBV6-1 combines with J gene TRBJ1-5; TRBD1 agrees at 8 bases. Germline V gives CDR1 MNHNS, CDR2 SASEGT. This CDR3 spans 14 amino acids. The junction had 10 bases not matched to a gene; V was cut back by 6 bases and J by 9 bases. The CDR3 sequence: CASRTGQAPGPQHF. The CDR3 DNA reads as TGTGCCAGCAGAACGGGACAGGCACCTGGGCCCCAGCATTTT.